A selection of T cell receptor beta chains follows, all from one sample in a study of identical twins. TCRdb analysed the 5' RACE reads with MiXCR anew, one entry per CDR3 protein. Here the sample spans about 920,000 distinct CDR3 sequences, around an eighth being singletons. Another study also made use of these data, one on yellow fever vaccine responses in identical twins.

Sequences were obtained from PBMCs. All receptors come from a woman between 18 and 30 years old in good health. Each CDR3 is given with its conserved first and last residue. D genes are given only for firm matches. Clone size is not always given. Where it is, it says once, few, many or a class for expanded clones.

many | TRBJ2-2 | - | TRBV20-1 | CSARTERTLRGELFF | TGCAGTGCTCGGACGGAGCGGACCCTGAGGGGGGAGCTGTTTTTT
- | TRBJ2-5 | - | TRBV3-1 | CASSQDMWTQYF | TGTGCCAGCAGCCAGGATATGTGGACCCAGTACTTC
few | TRBJ2-2 | - | TRBV19 | CASRRTATAGELFF | TGTGCCAGTAGAAGGACAGCAACGGCCGGGGAGCTGTTTTTT
few | TRBJ1-1 | - | TRBV20-1 | CSALTPGTEAFF | TGCAGTGCCCTTACCCCGGGCACTGAAGCTTTCTTT
few | TRBJ1-4 | TRBD1 | TRBV27 | CASSSGYRGEGEKLFF | TGTGCCAGCAGTTCAGGATACAGGGGGGAAGGGGAAAAACTGTTTTTT
few | TRBJ2-5 | TRBD2 | TRBV3-1 | CASSQVTSEETQYF | TGTGCCAGCAGCCAAGTTACTAGCGAAGAGACCCAGTACTTC
- | TRBJ2-1 | - | TRBV4-1 | CASSPGTVNPNEQFF | TGCGCCAGCAGCCCCGGGACTGTCAACCCCAATGAGCAGTTCTTC
- | TRBJ2-2 | - | TRBV12-3/TRBV12-4 | CASSGQGGIAGELFF | TGTGCCAGCTCAGGGCAGGGGGGAATCGCCGGGGAGCTGTTTTTT
many | TRBJ2-1 | TRBD2 | TRBV20-1 | CSANPWTSGAYNEQFF | TGCAGTGCTAACCCATGGACTAGCGGAGCCTACAATGAGCAGTTCTTC
- | TRBJ2-5 | TRBD2 | TRBV15 | CATSGTSGTQETQYF | TGTGCCACCAGCGGGACTAGCGGGACTCAGGAGACCCAGTACTTC
- | TRBJ2-2 | - | TRBV27 | CASSFGLVPNTGELFF | TGTGCCAGCAGTTTTGGTCTCGTCCCGAACACCGGGGAGCTGTTTTTT
few | TRBJ2-2 | TRBD1 | TRBV3-1 | CASSQFGPDRGHTGELFF | TGTGCCAGCAGCCAATTTGGGCCGGACAGGGGTCACACCGGGGAGCTGTTTTTT
few | TRBJ2-3 | - | TRBV20-1 | CSALTSPDTQYF | TGCAGTGCCCTGACTAGTCCAGATACGCAGTATTTT
many | TRBJ2-5 | TRBD1 | TRBV28 | CASRNRGQETQYF | TGTGCCAGCAGAAACAGGGGGCAGGAGACCCAGTACTTC
- | TRBJ1-2 | - | TRBV19 | CASSMLRGNGYTF | TGTGCCAGTAGTATGCTTCGAGGGAATGGCTACACCTTC
few | TRBJ1-5 | - | TRBV28 | CASTWLWGSNQPQHF | TGTGCCAGCACCTGGCTGTGGGGGAGCAATCAGCCCCAGCATTTT
many | TRBJ1-1 | TRBD1 | TRBV29-1 | CSVAGTVNTEAFF | TGCAGCGTGGCCGGGACAGTGAACACTGAAGCTTTCTTT
- | TRBJ2-2 | - | TRBV3-1 | CASSQNTLANTGELFF | TGTGCCAGCAGCCAGAATACCCTAGCAAACACCGGGGAGCTGTTTTTT
- | TRBJ2-4 | - | TRBV28 | CASSPPGLRTPTIQYF | TGTGCCAGCAGTCCTCCCGGGCTGCGAACCCCTACCATTCAGTACTTC
few | TRBJ2-7 | TRBD2 | TRBV5-6 | CASSLYWASGSHSYEQYF | TGTGCCAGCAGCTTGTACTGGGCTAGCGGGAGCCACTCCTACGAGCAGTACTTC
few | TRBJ2-1 | TRBD2 | TRBV20-1 | CSARDSGRAPENEQFF | TGCAGTGCTAGAGACAGCGGGAGGGCCCCCGAGAATGAGCAGTTCTTC
many | TRBJ2-1 | TRBD2 | TRBV5-1 | CASSRTSGGQSSYNEQFF | TGCGCCAGCAGCCGGACTAGCGGGGGCCAAAGCTCCTACAATGAGCAGTTCTTC
few | TRBJ2-1 | TRBD1 | TRBV11-2 | CASSQRALQGARNEQFF | TGTGCCAGCAGCCAAAGGGCCTTACAGGGGGCTCGAAATGAGCAGTTCTTC
- | TRBJ2-3 | - | TRBV12-3/TRBV12-4 | CASRLSFPDTQYF | TGTGCCAGCAGACTTAGTTTCCCAGATACGCAGTATTTT
few | TRBJ1-1 | - | TRBV12-3/TRBV12-4 | CASGHSEVAFF | TGTGCCAGCGGACACTCGGAGGTAGCTTTCTTT
- | TRBJ2-5 | TRBD2 | TRBV7-8 | CASSPTLAGVGETQYF | TGTGCCAGCAGCCCGACCTTAGCGGGGGTGGGAGAGACCCAGTACTTC
many | TRBJ2-2 | TRBD1 | TRBV12-3/TRBV12-4 | CASSAPGQGRNTGELFF | TGTGCCAGCAGTGCTCCGGGACAGGGCCGAAACACCGGGGAGCTGTTTTTT
- | TRBJ2-4 | TRBD2 | TRBV2 | CASSEPGLAGAGNIQYF | TGTGCCAGCAGTGAGCCGGGACTAGCGGGGGCCGGGAACATTCAGTACTTC
- | TRBJ2-3 | TRBD2 | TRBV29-1 | CSVDLRDYRTDTQYF | TGCAGCGTTGATCTCCGGGACTACCGCACAGATACGCAGTATTTT
few | TRBJ2-1 | TRBD2 | TRBV20-1 | CSAQALAGGSYNEQFF | TGCAGTGCTCAAGCTCTAGCGGGGGGCTCCTACAATGAGCAGTTCTTC
- | TRBJ2-1 | TRBD2 | TRBV20-1 | CSADATGTSGGGVYNEQFF | TGCAGTGCTGACGCGACCGGGACTAGCGGGGGGGGGGTCTACAATGAGCAGTTCTTC
- | TRBJ2-7 | - | TRBV18 | CASSPPLPTYEQYF | TGTGCCAGCTCACCCCCTCTGCCCACCTACGAGCAGTACTTC
- | TRBJ2-7 | - | TRBV7-8 | CASSLRGWDLYEQYF | TGTGCCAGCAGCTTAAGGGGGTGGGACCTCTACGAGCAGTACTTC
many | TRBJ2-5 | TRBD2 | TRBV7-9 | CASSLLAGVTETQYF | TGTGCCAGCAGCTTACTAGCGGGAGTAACCGAGACCCAGTACTTC
- | TRBJ2-3 | TRBD2 | TRBV18 | CASSPLIRASGRPDTQYF | TGTGCCAGCTCACCCTTAATCCGGGCTAGCGGGAGACCAGATACGCAGTATTTT
- | TRBJ2-4 | - | TRBV20-1 | CSARGRELKAKNIQYF | TGCAGTGCTAGAGGCAGGGAGCTGAAAGCCAAAAACATTCAGTACTTC
few | TRBJ1-2 | TRBD1 | TRBV19 | CASSIFGQGRVGYTF | TGTGCCAGTAGTATCTTTGGACAGGGACGTGTTGGCTACACCTTC
- | TRBJ2-5 | TRBD2 | TRBV7-3 | CASSRLAGAIATQYF | TGTGCCAGCAGCAGACTAGCGGGAGCGATTGCGACCCAGTACTTC
few | TRBJ2-3 | TRBD2 | TRBV11-3 | CASSAGGGTSTDTQYF | TGTGCCAGCAGCGCCGGCGGGGGTACTAGCACAGATACGCAGTATTTT
- | TRBJ2-7 | - | TRBV29-1 | CSALDGLQSSYEQYF | TGCAGCGCACTGGACGGACTCCAGAGCTCCTACGAGCAGTACTTC
- | TRBJ2-3 | - | TRBV6-1 | CATRTLWVTDTQYF | TGTGCCACAAGGACTCTATGGGTCACAGATACGCAGTATTTT
- | TRBJ2-1 | - | TRBV11-2 | CASSSRTTSYNEQFF | TGTGCCAGCAGCTCGAGGACTACCTCCTACAATGAGCAGTTCTTC
- | TRBJ2-4 | - | TRBV29-1 | CSVGTTTRGNIQYF | TGCAGCGTTGGGACAACTACCCGGGGGAACATTCAGTACTTC
- | TRBJ2-7 | - | TRBV10-3 | CAISESTGRQYF | TGTGCCATCAGTGAGTCGACTGGAAGGCAGTACTTC
few | TRBJ2-3 | - | TRBV9 | CASSVEPGSTDTQYF | TGTGCCAGCAGCGTAGAGCCGGGGAGCACAGATACGCAGTATTTT
few | TRBJ2-3 | - | TRBV6-2/TRBV6-3 | CASSYSETSYEPILTDTQYF | TGTGCCAGCAGTTACAGCGAGACTTCCTACGAACCAATTCTCACAGATACGCAGTATTTT
- | TRBJ2-5 | - | TRBV6-5 | CASSYSQDATVETQYF | TGTGCCAGCAGTTACTCGCAAGATGCTACCGTGGAGACCCAGTACTTC
few | TRBJ2-2 | TRBD1 | TRBV6-5 | CASSYHRGAGELFF | TGTGCCAGCAGTTACCACAGGGGTGCCGGGGAGCTGTTTTTT
few | TRBJ2-1 | - | TRBV15 | CATSRDPRARGNEQFF | TGTGCCACCAGCAGAGATCCGAGGGCCAGGGGCAATGAGCAGTTCTTC
few | TRBJ2-3 | TRBD1 | TRBV10-3 | CAISPQGQTDTQYF | TGTGCCATCAGCCCACAGGGGCAGACAGATACGCAGTATTTT